The 6 T cell receptor beta chains listed next were all sequenced from one sample in a study of cytomegalovirus exposure and HLA in healthy donors (dated by TCRdb to 2017 to 2019). Libraries were made using the immunoSEQ multiplex PCR assay. The multiplex PCR relied on a mix of 60 forward primers for TCR Vbeta segments and 13 reverse primers for TCR Jbeta segments. The source is immuneACCESS, and TCRdb retained only in-frame sequences with V and J called. Part of the clones is not carried over; for the studies checked, unresolved V genes explain less than half of this, and the remainder is unexplained. The sample records some 120,000 clones, approximately 87% of which are singletons. The ten largest make up 15% to 20% of the sample. The sample taken for sequencing was PBMCs. The source of these receptors is a man between 18 and 35 years old in good health and CMV-seropositive.

The chain couples TRBV5-1 to TRBJ2-2; 7 nucleotides align to TRBD2. Germline V gene sequence: CDR1 SGHRS, CDR2 YFSETQ. The ends lost 0 bases at V and 3 bases at J; junction bases unmatched: 5. The length of the CDR3 is 16 residues. The CDR3 sequence: CASSLVASGYTGELFF. The CDR3 DNA reads as TGCGCCAGCAGCTTGGTCGCTAGCGGATACACCGGGGAGCTGTTTTTT.

V usage is TRBV10-3 and J usage is TRBJ2-3, with 8 bases identical to TRBD2. Germline V gives CDR1 ENHRY, CDR2 SYGVKD. Trimming cost V 2 bases and J 8 bases; bases outside gene matches: 9. The CDR3 covers 15 residues. The CDR3 bases are TGTGCCATCAGTGAGACGGGGGGGGGTCAGAGTACGCAGTATTTT. This sequence encodes CAISETGGGQSTQYF.

The gene calls are TRBV11-1 and TRBJ2-7; 7 bases fit TRBD2. Germline V gives CDR1 SGHAT, CDR2 FQDESV (reference sequence). V lost 6 bases to trimming and J lost 6 bases; unmatched junction nucleotides: 5. The CDR3 is 12 residues long. The CDR3, as DNA: TGTGCCAGCAGACCCCCGGGGGGCGAGCAGTACTTC. Protein: CASRPPGGEQYF.

V is TRBV6-5 and J is TRBJ1-1; TRBD1 matches at 7 bases. The germline gives CDR1 MNHEY, CDR2 SVGAGI. The J segment lost 0 bases and the V segment lost 4 bases, leaving 8 bases of the junction unmatched. The CDR3 is 16 amino acids. CDR3 loop: CASSSVTGQVNTEAFF. The DNA for the CDR3 is TGTGCCAGCAGTTCCGTGACAGGGCAAGTGAACACTGAAGCTTTCTTT.

This chain uses TRBV7-2 with TRBJ1-2, with TRBD1 matching over 7 bases. Germline CDR1 reads SGHTA; CDR2 reads FQGNSA. The CDR3 extends over 14 amino acids. Trimming cost V 4 bases and J 9 bases; bases outside gene matches: 11. The CDR3 loop reads CASSSQGSKQSYTF. The CDR3 region has the DNA TGTGCCAGCAGCTCACAGGGGAGTAAGCAGAGCTACACCTTC.

The chain uses TRBV10-1 and TRBJ2-1, with D possibly matching TRBD1 (7 bases). Trimming shortened V by 6 bases and J by 4 bases, and 10 bases separated the two germline ends. Per germline, CDR1 WNHNN and CDR2 SYGVQD (reference sequence). The CDR3 is 13 amino acids. This chain's CDR3 is CASSRGEYNEQFF. The CDR3 coding sequence is TGCGCCAGCAGCAGGGGGGAGTACAATGAGCAGTTCTTC.